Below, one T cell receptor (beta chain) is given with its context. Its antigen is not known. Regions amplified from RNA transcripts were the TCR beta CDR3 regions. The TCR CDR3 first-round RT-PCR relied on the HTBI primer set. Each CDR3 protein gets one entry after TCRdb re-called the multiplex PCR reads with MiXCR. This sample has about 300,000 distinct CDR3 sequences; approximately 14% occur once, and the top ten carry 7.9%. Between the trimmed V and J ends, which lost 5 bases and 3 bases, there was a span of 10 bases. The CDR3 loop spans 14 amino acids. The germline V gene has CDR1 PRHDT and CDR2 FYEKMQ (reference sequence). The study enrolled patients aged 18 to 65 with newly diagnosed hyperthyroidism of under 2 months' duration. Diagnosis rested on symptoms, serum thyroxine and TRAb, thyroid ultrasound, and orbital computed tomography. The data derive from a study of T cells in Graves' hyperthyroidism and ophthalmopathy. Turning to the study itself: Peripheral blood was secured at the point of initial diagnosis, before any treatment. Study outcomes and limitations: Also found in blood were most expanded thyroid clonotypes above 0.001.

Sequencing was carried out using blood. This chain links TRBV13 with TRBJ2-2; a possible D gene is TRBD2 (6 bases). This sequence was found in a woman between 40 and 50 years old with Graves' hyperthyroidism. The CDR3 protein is CASSLGTHTGELFF. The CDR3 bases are TGTGCCAGCAGCCTCGGGACTCACACCGGGGAGCTGTTTTTT. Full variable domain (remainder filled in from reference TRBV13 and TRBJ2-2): AAGVIQSPRHLIKEKRETATLKCYPIPRHDTVYWYQQGPGQDPQFLISFYEKMQSDKGSIPDRFSAQQFSDYHSELNMSSLELGDSALYFCASSLGTHTGELFFGEGSRLTVL.